This entry lists 20 T cell receptor beta chains sequenced from one sample in a study of blood T cells in healthy people across ages. Next came a second PCR, run for about 6 to 11 cycles, which used a sample-barcoded 5' primer along with a J-beta primer mix. TCRdb analysed the 5' RACE reads with MiXCR anew, one entry per CDR3 protein. The table records 1.5 million or so distinct CDR3 sequences, roughly 40% of them present only once. The sequencing input was blood. These receptors all stem from a young woman in good health.

CDR3 in DNA: TGTGCCAGCAGTCTGGGACTAGGATATCGCAATGAGCAGTTCTTC. Translation gives CASSLGLGYRNEQFF. The rearrangement uses TRBV12-3 or TRBV12-4 and TRBJ2-1; TRBD2 matches at 8 bases. This CDR3 has 15 amino acids. Germline trimming cut 5 bases from V and 6 bases from J; bases unmatched to any gene: 9.

In its sample, this clonotype was seen a few times. The rearrangement joins TRBV5-1 to TRBJ2-3; TRBD1 matches 9 bases. With V trimmed by 3 bases and J by 2 bases, 7 bases remained unmatched. The CDR3 is 16 residues long. In germline, CDR1 is SGHRS, CDR2 YFSETQ. This CDR3 reads CASSYGNRGLTDTQYF. The CDR3 DNA is TGCGCCAGCAGCTATGGTAACAGGGGGCTCACAGATACGCAGTATTTT. The full variable domain, in which reference TRBV5-1 and TRBJ2-3 provide the parts outside the CDR3, is KAGVTQTPRYLIKTRGQQVTLSCSPISGHRSVSWYQQTPGQGLQFLFEYFSETQRNKGNFPGRFSGRQFSNSRSEMNVSTLELGDSALYLCASSYGNRGLTDTQYFGPGTRLTVL.

This chain joins TRBV3-1 and TRBJ2-5, with 7 bases identical to TRBD1. V lost 6 bases and J lost 1; bases outside the gene matches: 14. There are 17 residues in the CDR3. The germline V gene encodes CDR1 LGHDT and CDR2 YNNKEL (reference sequence). CDR3 residues: CASSKGGRGGLQETQYF. CDR3 coding DNA: TGTGCCAGCAGTAAAGGGGGCCGGGGCGGACTCCAAGAGACCCAGTACTTC.

This clonotype was counted many times. The CDR3 is CASSPTSGGYYNEQFF. The CDR3 coding sequence is TGTGCCAGCAGCCCGACTAGCGGGGGATATTACAATGAGCAGTTCTTC. V usage is TRBV7-2 and J usage is TRBJ2-1; 12 nucleotides line up with TRBD2. The CDR3 contains 16 residues. Trimming cost V 5 bases and J 4 bases; bases outside gene matches: 6. Per germline, CDR1 SGHTA and CDR2 FQGNSA.

The gene calls are TRBV7-9 and TRBJ2-7; unclear D gene. Deletions cut 3 bases from V and 7 bases from J, with 13 bases between. Germline V gene lookup returns CDR1 SEHNR and CDR2 FQNEAQ (reference sequence). The CDR3 has 13 amino acids. The CDR3 loop is CASSFPLYNEQYF. The CDR3 DNA reads as TGTGCCAGCAGCTTCCCCCTTTACAATGAGCAGTACTTC.

The chain is built from TRBV12-3 or TRBV12-4 and TRBJ2-3, with TRBD2 as a possible D gene (6 bases). This CDR3 contains 17 residues. V lost 4 bases and J lost 2, with 19 bases in between. The CDR3 is CASSSLFGSGYTDTQYF. Here the CDR3 DNA reads TGTGCCAGCAGTTCTCTTTTCGGTAGCGGATACACAGATACGCAGTATTTT.

The gene calls are TRBV6-5 and TRBJ2-1, with 14 bases lining up with TRBD2. V lost 10 bases to trimming and J lost 1 base; unmatched junction nucleotides: 9. The CDR3 loop spans 17 amino acids. Germline CDR1 MNHEY, CDR2 SVGAGI. CDR3 DNA sequence: TGTGCCAACTACCGACTAGCGGGAGGGACGTCCTACAATGAGCAGTTCTTC. It encodes CANYRLAGGTSYNEQFF.

This chain connects TRBV14 to TRBJ1-2; 7 bases map to TRBD1. Germline CDR1 reads SGHDN; CDR2 reads FVKESK. J lost 4 bases, V lost 0 bases, and 23 bases had no gene match. This CDR3 is 21 amino acids long. The CDR3 loop is CASSQDAPKGPARGVLYGYTF. CDR3 in DNA: TGTGCCAGCAGCCAAGATGCCCCAAAAGGCCCAGCCAGGGGGGTTCTCTATGGCTACACCTTC. Full variable domain (rest looked up from reference TRBV14 and TRBJ1-2): EAGVTQFPSHSVIEKGQTVTLRCDPISGHDNLYWYRRVMGKEIKFLLHFVKESKQDESGMPNNRFLAERTGGTYSTLKVQPAELEDSGVYFCASSQDAPKGPARGVLYGYTFGSGTRLTVV.

This clonotype was detected only a few times. The rearrangement joins TRBV6-5 to TRBJ2-7; 7 nucleotides line up with TRBD2. The ends lost 8 bases at V and 4 bases at J; junction bases unmatched: 8. CDR1 is MNHEY and CDR2 is SVGAGI in the germline V gene. The CDR3 is made up of 13 amino acids. The DNA for the CDR3 is TGTGCCAGCGAGGGAGCGGGGCCATACGAGCAGTACTTC. Translated: CASEGAGPYEQYF.

The chain couples TRBV6-5 to TRBJ1-2; 8 bases line up with TRBD1. In germline, CDR1 is MNHEY, CDR2 SVGAGI. Unmatched junction bases numbered 8, after V lost 7 bases and J lost 7 bases. This CDR3 region has 13 residues. CDR3 loop: CASTGGRNGGYTF. The CDR3 DNA reads as TGTGCCAGCACAGGGGGCAGGAATGGTGGCTACACCTTC.

In this sample, this clonotype turned up once. J is TRBJ1-2 and V is TRBV12-3 or TRBV12-4, with unresolved D. The CDR3 contains 12 residues. The ends were cut back, 5 bases at V and 8 bases at J, with 12 bases in the middle. As DNA, the CDR3 is TGTGCCAGCAGTCCCGGACCCTGCGGCTACACCTTC. Translation: CASSPGPCGYTF.

Comments on this clonotype: One junction end disagrees with the germline gene, perhaps due to a read error. The chain employs TRBV7-7 and TRBJ2-5, with 8 bases aligning to TRBD2. Germline CDR1 reads SSHAT; CDR2 reads FNYEAQ (reference sequence). The CDR3 spans 15 residues. The CDR3 reads CASSPELAAQETQYF. The CDR3 DNA is TGTGCTAGCAGCCCAGAACTAGCGGCCCAAGAGACCCAGTACTTC.

The V and J genes are TRBV13 and TRBJ2-1, with 7 nucleotides matching TRBD1. The J call may be in error: the DNA end matches TRBJ2-7 better. CDR3 length: 16 residues. Germline V gives CDR1 PRHDT, CDR2 FYEKMQ (reference sequence). Here the CDR3 DNA reads TGTGCCAGCAGCCGAACCGGGACAGTCTCCTACAATGAGCAGTACTTC. Translated: CASSRTGTVSYNEQYF.

The genes are TRBV29-1 and TRBJ1-5, with D unclear. This CDR3 contains 11 residues. CDR1 is SQVTM, CDR2 ANQGSEA, per germline. DNA of the CDR3: TGCAGTTCGGGGAGCCGTAAGCCCCAGCATTTT. Protein sequence: CSSGSRKPQHF. The full variable domain, rest sourced from reference TRBV29-1 and TRBJ1-5, is SAVISQKPSRDICQRGTSLTIQCQVDSQVTMMFWYRQQPGQSLTLIATANQGSEATYESGFVIDKFPISRPNLTFSTLTVSNMSPEDSSIYLCSSGSRKPQHFGDGTRLSIL.

This clonotype was found a few times. This chain joins TRBV20-1 and TRBJ2-3, with 13 bases identical to TRBD2. The length of the CDR3 is 14 residues. V lost 4 bases, J lost 4 bases, and 2 bases stayed unmatched. Germline V CDR1 and CDR2: DFQATT, SNEGSKA (reference sequence). The CDR3 region has the DNA TGCAGTGCTAAAGGGACTAGCGGGGCAGATACGCAGTATTTT. It translates to CSAKGTSGADTQYF.

The chain combines TRBV15 with TRBJ2-6; 8 nucleotides align to TRBD1. Trimming cost V 0 bases and J 2 bases; bases outside gene matches: 9. The CDR3 contains 19 residues. Germline CDR1 and CDR2: LNHNV and YYDKDF (reference sequence). CDR3: CATSRDRPGGLAGANVLTF. The CDR3 bases are TGTGCCACCAGCAGAGATCGTCCAGGGGGCTTGGCTGGGGCCAACGTCCTGACTTTC.

CDR3 in amino acids: CATSSLYLAGGQGHNEQYF. Here the CDR3 DNA reads TGTGCCACCAGTTCCCTCTATCTAGCGGGGGGGCAGGGGCACAATGAGCAGTACTTC. The chain has TRBV24-1 and TRBJ2-5; 12 nucleotides align to TRBD2. Germline lookup yields CDR1 KGHDR and CDR2 SFDVKD. V trimming: 6 bases; J trimming: 11 bases; junction bases outside the gene matches: 24. The CDR3 runs to 19 residues.

CDR3 amino acids: CASGRDSGNQPQHF. The CDR3 DNA follows: TGTGCCAGCGGCCGGGACAGTGGCAATCAGCCCCAGCATTTT. The genes are TRBV7-9 and TRBJ1-5; 7 positions agree with TRBD1. The length of the CDR3 is 14 residues. Germline CDR1 SEHNR, CDR2 FQNEAQ (reference sequence). After removal of 8 bases from V and 2 bases from J, the junction contained 6 bases not matched to a gene.

The chain combines TRBV7-9 with TRBJ2-4; D is undetermined. The DNA end is more similar to TRBJ2-7, so the J call may be wrong. The CDR3 loop spans 13 amino acids. Germline CDR1 is SEHNR and CDR2 is FQNEAQ (reference sequence). CDR3 nucleotide sequence: TGTGCCAGCAGCTCACTTAGTGGGGTCGAGCAGTACTTC. This sequence encodes CASSSLSGVEQYF.

As regards this clonotype: At one boundary the junction diverges from the germline segment, which might be a read error. The chain links TRBV6-6 to TRBJ1-5; D is possibly TRBD1 (6 bases). This CDR3 is 14 amino acids long. CDR1 is MNHNY and CDR2 is SVGAGI in the germline V gene (reference sequence). The CDR3 here is CSSRRRDNNQPQHF. Written as DNA, the CDR3 is TGTTCCAGCAGACGCCGGGACAATAATCAGCCCCAGCATTTT.